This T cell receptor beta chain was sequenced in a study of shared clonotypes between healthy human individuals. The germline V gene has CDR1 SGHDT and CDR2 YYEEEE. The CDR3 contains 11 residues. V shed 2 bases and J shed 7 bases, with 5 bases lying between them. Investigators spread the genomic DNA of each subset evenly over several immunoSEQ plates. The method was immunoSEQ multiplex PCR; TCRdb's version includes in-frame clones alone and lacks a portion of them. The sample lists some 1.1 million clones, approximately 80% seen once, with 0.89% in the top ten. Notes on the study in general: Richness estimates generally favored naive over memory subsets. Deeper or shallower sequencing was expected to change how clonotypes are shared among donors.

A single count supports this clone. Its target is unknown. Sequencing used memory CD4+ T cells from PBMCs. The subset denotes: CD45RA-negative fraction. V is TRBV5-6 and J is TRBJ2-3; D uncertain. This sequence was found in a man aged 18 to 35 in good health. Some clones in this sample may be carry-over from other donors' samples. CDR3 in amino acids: CASSFSNTQYF. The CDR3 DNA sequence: TGTGCCAGCAGCTTCTCAAATACGCAGTATTTT.